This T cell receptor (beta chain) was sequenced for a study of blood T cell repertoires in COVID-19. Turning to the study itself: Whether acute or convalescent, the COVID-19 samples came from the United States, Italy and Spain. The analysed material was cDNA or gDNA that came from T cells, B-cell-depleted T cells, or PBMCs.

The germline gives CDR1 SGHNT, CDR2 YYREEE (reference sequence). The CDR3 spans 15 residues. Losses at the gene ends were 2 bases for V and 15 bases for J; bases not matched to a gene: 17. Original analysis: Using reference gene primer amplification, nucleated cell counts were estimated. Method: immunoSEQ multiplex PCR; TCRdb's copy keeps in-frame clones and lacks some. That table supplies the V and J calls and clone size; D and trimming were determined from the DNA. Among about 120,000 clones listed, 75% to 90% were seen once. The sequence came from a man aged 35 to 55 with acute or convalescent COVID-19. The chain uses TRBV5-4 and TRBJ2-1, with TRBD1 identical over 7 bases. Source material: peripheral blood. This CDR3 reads CASSLQTGPSRSWFF. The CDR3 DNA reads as TGTGCCAGCAGCTTACAGACAGGGCCCTCCCGGTCGTGGTTCTTC.